One and the same sample provided the 21 T cell receptor beta chains below, sequenced in a study of blood T cell repertoires in COVID-19. Generated by immunoSEQ multiplex PCR, the TCRdb table keeps only in-frame clones and is missing some. The sample lists hundreds of thousands of clones, roughly four fifths occurring once. Sequencing input: peripheral blood. The source is a woman aged 70-85 years with acute or convalescent COVID-19.

There are many counts of this clone. The genes are TRBV3-1 (or the pseudogene TRBV3-2) and TRBJ1-2; TRBD1 matches at 7 bases. The trim removed 5 bases at V and 8 bases at J, leaving 5 bases unmatched. Germline-derived CDR1 and CDR2 are LGHDT and YNNKEL (reference sequence). The CDR3 runs 12 residues. The CDR3 coding sequence is TGTGCCAGCAGCTTTACAGGGGCGGGCTACACCTTC. This translates into CASSFTGAGYTF.

The sample holds one count of this clone. V usage is TRBV3-1 (or the pseudogene TRBV3-2) and J usage is TRBJ1-1; a weak D match, TRBD1 (5 bases). Trimming shortened V by 6 bases and J by 1 base, and 9 bases separated the two germline ends. The CDR3 loop spans 13 amino acids. Germline CDR1 and CDR2: LGHDT and YNNKEL (reference sequence). The CDR3 sequence: CASRLGQNTEAFF. The CDR3 DNA sequence: TGTGCCAGCAGACTCGGACAGAACACTGAAGCTTTCTTT.

This clone is a singleton in its sample. Within the sample, other DNA sequences also encode this same CDR3. The DNA for the CDR3 is TGTGCCAGCAGTCGGGACAGTAACTATGGCTACACCTTC. Translating gives CASSRDSNYGYTF. This sequence joins TRBV6-5 and TRBJ1-2; TRBD1 agrees at 7 bases. CDR1 and CDR2 from the germline V gene are MNHEY and SVGAGI. The V and J ends lost 5 bases and 1 base, in that order; junction bases with no gene match: 1. The CDR3 extends over 13 amino acids.

The rearrangement links TRBV19 to TRBJ1-1, with D maybe TRBD1 (6 bases). The CDR3 is 14 amino acids. With 9 bases removed from V and 3 bases from J, the gap between germline ends came to 17 bases. CDR1 is LNHDA and CDR2 is SQIVND in the germline V gene (reference sequence). This chain's CDR3 is CASNLRGADTEAFF. For the CDR3, the DNA is TGTGCCAGCAACCTCAGGGGCGCGGACACTGAAGCTTTCTTT. The full variable domain, in which reference TRBV19 and TRBJ1-1 provide the parts outside the CDR3, is DGGITQSPKYLFRKEGQNVTLSCEQNLNHDAMYWYRQDPGQGLRLIYYSQIVNDFQKGDIAEGYSVSREKKESFPLTVTSAQKNPTAFYLCASNLRGADTEAFFGQGTRLTVV.

V usage is TRBV10-3 and J usage is TRBJ2-2; TRBD1 matches at 7 bases. V shed 6 bases and J 3 bases; nucleotides not matched to a gene: 7. The germline CDR1 and CDR2 sequences are ENHRY and SYGVKD. This CDR3 is 15 amino acids long. CDR3 DNA sequence: TGTGCCATCAGCCAGACCGGGACAGACACCGGGGAGCTGTTTTTT. Its protein is CAISQTGTDTGELFF.

This rearrangement joins TRBV7-9 to TRBJ2-2; a possible D gene is TRBD1 (5 bases). This CDR3 contains 14 residues. Germline V gene lookup returns CDR1 SEHNR and CDR2 FQNEAQ (reference sequence). The germline V and J ends were trimmed by 1 base and 3 bases, with 6 bases remaining between them. In nucleotides, the CDR3 is TGTGCCAGCAGCTTAGAGGGGTACACCGGGGAGCTGTTTTTT. Its translation: CASSLEGYTGELFF.

This chain links TRBV7-2 with TRBJ1-2, with D unclear. The germline V gene has CDR1 SGHTA and CDR2 FQGNSA. This CDR3 has 14 residues. V was clipped by 5 bases and J by 4 bases, with 14 bases between them. CDR3 DNA sequence: TGTGCCAGCAGCCCTCAGGCAGACGCCTATGGCTACACCTTC. Its protein is CASSPQADAYGYTF.

The chain employs TRBV6-1 and TRBJ1-5; D unresolved. Germline V gene lookup returns CDR1 MNHNS and CDR2 SASEGT. The CDR3 has 13 residues. V was pared by 7 bases and J by 3 bases, with 10 bases between. The CDR3 sequence: CASTLTSNQPQHF. CDR3 sequence (DNA): TGTGCCAGCACTCTCACATCCAATCAGCCCCAGCATTTT.

The J gene is TRBJ2-5, the V gene TRBV12-3 or TRBV12-4; D is ambiguous. V was pared by 5 bases and J by 8 bases, with 12 bases between. The CDR3 covers 12 residues. The CDR3 sequence is CASSDIINTQYF. The DNA for the CDR3 is TGTGCCAGCAGTGACATCATTAACACCCAGTACTTC.

Here the CDR3 DNA reads TGTGCCAGCAGTTTGGGACTCTACGAGCAGTACTTC. It yields the protein CASSLGLYEQYF. The chain combines TRBV6-2 or TRBV6-3 with TRBJ2-7, with a weak D call TRBD2 (6 bases). In germline, CDR1 is MNHEY, CDR2 SVGEGT. This CDR3 spans 12 amino acids. Trimming pared 4 bases from V and 3 bases from J, leaving 7 bases between.

The CDR3: CAISSNYEQYF. Here the CDR3 DNA reads TGTGCCATCAGTTCCAACTACGAGCAGTACTTC. This chain joins TRBV10-3 and TRBJ2-7; D is undetermined. The germline V gene has CDR1 ENHRY and CDR2 SYGVKD. This CDR3 has 11 amino acids. The V end was cut by 5 bases, the J end by 3 bases, with 5 bases between.

The chain recombines TRBV6-6 with TRBJ2-7, with D possibly TRBD2 on 5 matching bases. The V gene lost 6 bases and the J gene lost 7 bases, with 13 bases spanning the gap. This CDR3 is 12 amino acids long. The V gene's germline CDR1 is MNHNY and CDR2 SVGAGI (reference sequence). The chain's CDR3 is CASSGYSGEQYF. DNA for the CDR3: TGTGCCAGCAGCGGGTACTCGGGGGAGCAGTACTTC.

CDR3 sequence: CASRQGGSRTLHF. The CDR3 region has the DNA TGTGCCAGCAGACAGGGGGGGTCTCGGACCCTCCACTTT. V gene TRBV5-6 combines with J gene TRBJ1-6; 8 nucleotides agree with TRBD1. The length of the CDR3 is 13 residues. J gave up 14 bases and V 5 bases, and 9 bases lay outside the gene matches. The germline V gene encodes CDR1 SGHDT and CDR2 YYEEEE.

This chain connects TRBV6-5 to TRBJ1-2; D call uncertain. Between the trimmed V and J ends, which lost 0 bases and 6 bases, there was a span of 14 bases. The germline CDR1 and CDR2 sequences are MNHEY and SVGAGI. The CDR3 is made up of 15 amino acids. CDR3 coding DNA: TGTGCCAGCAGTTACTCGTCGGGTTGGAGGGATGGCTACACCTTC. The encoded protein is CASSYSSGWRDGYTF.

This clone was found a few times. The V gene is TRBV4-3, the J gene TRBJ2-7, with TRBD2 matching 11 bases. After removal of 3 bases from V and 4 bases from J, the junction contained 8 bases not matched to a gene. The CDR3 runs to 16 residues. From germline, CDR1 is LGHNA and CDR2 YSLEER. CDR3 in DNA: TGCGCCAGCAGCCAGTATACCGGGACTAGCGGTTACGAGCAGTACTTC. Protein: CASSQYTGTSGYEQYF.

In its sample, this clone was seen once. This chain connects TRBV4-3 to TRBJ2-1; TRBD2 matches at 10 bases. The CDR3 has 16 residues. V was pared by 0 bases and J by 7 bases, with 6 bases of the junction left unmatched. The germline V gene has CDR1 LGHNA and CDR2 YSLEER. This chain's CDR3 is CASSQDSAGGRNEQFF. The CDR3 bases are TGCGCCAGCAGCCAAGATTCAGCGGGGGGGCGAAATGAGCAGTTCTTC.

The chain has TRBV6-2 or TRBV6-3 and TRBJ2-1; the match to TRBD2 covers 11 bases. In germline, CDR1 is MNHEY, CDR2 SVGEGT. This CDR3 has 18 amino acids. Trimming took 2 bases from V and 6 from J; bases not matched to a gene: 12. The DNA of the CDR3 is TGTGCCAGCAGTTACCCTACTAGCGGGGGCTGGAATCTCAATGAGCAGTTCTTC. Translation: CASSYPTSGGWNLNEQFF.

This chain connects TRBV5-4 to TRBJ1-2, with 9 bases matching TRBD1. The CDR3 spans 15 residues. Trimming at V came to 0 bases and at J to 7 bases, leaving 7 bases not matched to a gene. The germline V gene has CDR1 SGHNT and CDR2 YYREEE (reference sequence). Written as DNA, the CDR3 is TGTGCCAGCAGCTTGGCGGGACAGGGAAAAGGTGGCTACACCTTC. Translation: CASSLAGQGKGGYTF.

The gene calls are TRBV30 and TRBJ1-1; D call uncertain. Germline-derived CDR1 and CDR2 are GTSNPN and SVGIG (reference sequence). This CDR3 is 12 amino acids long. V was clipped by 8 bases and J by 1 base, with 11 bases between them. CDR3 amino acids: CARSSPNTEAFF. For the CDR3, the DNA is TGTGCCCGCTCTAGTCCGAACACTGAAGCTTTCTTT.

This chain links TRBV11-2 with TRBJ1-4; 10 bases align to TRBD1. After removal of 1 base from V and 7 bases from J, the junction contained 0 bases not matched to a gene. This CDR3 has 14 amino acids. Germline assignment: CDR1 SGHAT and CDR2 FQNNGV. CDR3 sequence reads: CASSLGDRGEKLFF. The CDR3 nucleotides read TGTGCCAGCAGCTTAGGGGACAGGGGTGAAAAACTGTTTTTT.

This chain connects TRBV5-5 to TRBJ1-6; TRBD1 matches 7 bases. CDR1 SGHKS and CDR2 YYEKEE come from the germline V gene (reference sequence). The ends lost 4 bases at V and 14 bases at J; junction bases unmatched: 9. CDR3 length: 13 residues. The CDR3 spells CASSARDSASLHF. CDR3 bases: TGTGCCAGCAGCGCCAGGGACAGCGCCTCCCTCCACTTT.